This TCR beta chain is from a study of blood T cells in healthy people across ages. On this clonotype itself: Its antigen remains unidentified.

The CDR3 spans 13 residues. CDR1 DFQATT and CDR2 SNEGSKA come from the germline V gene (reference sequence). Trimming left V 3 bases short and J 0 bases short, with 9 bases between. It was with a sample-barcoded 5' primer and a J-beta primer mix that a second PCR of about 7 to 12 cycles was run. Every single cDNA molecule received a tag from a template-switch adaptor with 12 random nucleotides. TCRdb used MiXCR to reprocess the 5' RACE reads, holding one entry per CDR3 protein. The sample carries over 1,500,000 distinct CDR3 sequences, roughly 49% recorded once. Extractions gave at least 5 micrograms of total RNA per sample. Regarding the study as a whole: PBMCs that were unsorted prevented a conclusive naive versus antigen-experienced comparison.

The material sequenced was blood. This TCR was sampled from a woman aged 40 to 50 in good health. The chain has TRBV20-1 and TRBJ2-7; tentative D call: TRBD1 (5 bases). CDR3 nucleotide sequence: TGCAGTGCTAGTCACAGGAGCTCCTACGAGCAGTACTTC. The encoded protein is CSASHRSSYEQYF.